Below, 21 T cell receptor beta chains from the same sample are listed, as sequenced in a study of T-cell memory formation after mild COVID-19. TCRdb re-derived calls from the 5' RACE reads in MiXCR, one entry per CDR3 protein. The sample shows about 130,000 distinct CDR3 sequences, about 5.9% of them seen only once. Sequencing used PBMCs or a T cell subset sorted from them (not recorded which). These receptors were collected from an adult woman who had mild COVID-19 (a few samples of this study predate the infection). Cell type and time point are not known.

This chain joins TRBV20-1 and TRBJ1-5; 9 bases agree with TRBD1. Losses at the gene ends were 7 bases for V and 1 base for J; bases not matched to a gene: 5. This CDR3 region has 14 residues. Per the germline V gene, CDR1 is DFQATT and CDR2 is SNEGSKA (reference sequence). CDR3 DNA: TGCAGTGTTCACAGGGGGCTAAGCAATCAGCCCCAGCATTTT. This codes for CSVHRGLSNQPQHF.

The sample holds a few counts of this clonotype. The chain carries TRBV4-3 and TRBJ2-7; 7 bases map to TRBD2. Trimming removed 0 bases from V and 2 bases from J; junction bases left unmatched: 10. The CDR3 is made up of 17 amino acids. Looked up from germline, CDR1 is LGHNA and CDR2 is YSLEER. The CDR3 region has the DNA TGCGCCAGCAGCCAAGATAGAGCTGGACGGGGGGCCTACGAGCAGTACTTC. Protein sequence: CASSQDRAGRGAYEQYF.

The sample holds a few counts of this clonotype. The chain carries TRBV12-3 or TRBV12-4 and TRBJ1-2, with D possibly being TRBD1 (5 bases). V was trimmed by 6 bases and J by 5 bases, leaving 19 bases between them. The CDR3 has 15 amino acids. The CDR3 region has the DNA TGTGCCAGCAGACCTAGGCGACAGCCCCTTTATGGCTACACCTTC. Translated, it gives CASRPRRQPLYGYTF.

This clonotype occurred a few times. The chain recombines TRBV11-2 with TRBJ1-2; perhaps TRBD1 as D (6 bases). The CDR3 consists of 13 residues. Germline V lookup: CDR1 SGHAT, CDR2 FQNNGV. Trimming stripped 6 bases from V and 7 bases from J, with 15 bases between. The DNA of the CDR3 is TGTGCCAGCAGAAACACGGGGGCGGGTGGCTACACCTTC. This sequence encodes CASRNTGAGGYTF.

V gene TRBV5-1 combines with J gene TRBJ2-3; 11 bases agree with TRBD2. The CDR3 is 17 residues long. Unmatched junction bases numbered 10, after V lost 4 bases and J lost 3 bases. Germline loops: CDR1 SGHRS, CDR2 YFSETQ. The CDR3, as DNA: TGCGCCAGCAGCCCCCAACCTAGCGGGGGGTTGACAGATACGCAGTATTTT. This encodes CASSPQPSGGLTDTQYF.

To note about this clonotype: It may be a read error: a sequence one base away is much more abundant. The chain recombines TRBV19 with TRBJ1-1; no clear D. CDR3 size: 14 residues. CDR1 is LNHDA, CDR2 SQIVND, per germline (reference sequence). The CDR3 region is CASGIGEVNTEAFF. As DNA, the CDR3 is TGTGCCAGTGGTATTGGCGAGGTGAACACTGAAGCTTTCTTT.

This clonotype was counted many times. The CDR3 coding sequence is TGTGCCAGCGGGGCACAACCTTACAATGAGCAGTTCTTC. Its protein is CASGAQPYNEQFF. The chain is built from TRBV7-3 and TRBJ2-1, with a weak D call TRBD1 (5 bases). The CDR3 has 13 amino acids. The V end lost 8 bases, the J end lost 4 bases, and 12 bases lay between the germline ends. CDR1 is SGHTA and CDR2 is FQGTGA in the germline V gene.

This clonotype was seen a handful of times. CDR3 loop: CASMKGPFYGYTF. DNA of the CDR3: TGTGCCAGCATGAAGGGCCCCTTCTATGGCTACACCTTC. The chain couples TRBV12-3 or TRBV12-4 to TRBJ1-2; D is uncertain. Trimming took 7 bases from V and 4 from J, leaving 13 bases between them. This CDR3 is built from 13 residues.

This clonotype was counted at least ten times. The chain has TRBV5-1 and TRBJ2-7, with D hard to call. V lost 0 bases to trimming and J lost 4 bases, with 14 bases between them. Germline loops: CDR1 SGHRS, CDR2 YFSETQ. The CDR3 spans 15 residues. The CDR3, as DNA: TGCGCCAGCAGCTTGGACCGGGTATCGGTATACGAGCAGTACTTC. The encoded protein is CASSLDRVSVYEQYF.

V is TRBV7-6 and J is TRBJ1-3; D might be TRBD1 (6 bases). Between the trimmed V and J ends, which lost 4 bases and 2 bases, there was a span of 12 bases. The CDR3 extends over 15 amino acids. Per germline, CDR1 SGHVS and CDR2 FNYEAQ. CDR3 DNA sequence: TGTGCCAGCAGCTCACCCGGGGGCACTGGAAACACCATATATTTT. This translates into CASSSPGGTGNTIYF. The entire variable domain, with the rest obtained from reference TRBV7-6 and TRBJ1-3, is as follows: GAGVSQSPRYKVTKRGQDVALRCDPISGHVSLYWYRQALGQGPEFLTYFNYEAQQDKSGLPNDRFSAERPEGSISTLTIQRTEQRDSAMYRCASSSPGGTGNTIYFGEGSWLTVV.

This clonotype showed up just a few times. The V call is TRBV29-1, the J call TRBJ2-3; D perhaps matches TRBD1 (5 bases). Germline V gives CDR1 SQVTM, CDR2 ANQGSEA. CDR3 length: 13 amino acids. V lost 7 bases, J lost 2 bases, and 13 bases lay in between. CDR3 nucleotides: TGCAGCGCGACCAGGGTTTCCACAGATACGCAGTATTTT. Protein product: CSATRVSTDTQYF.

This clonotype was observed many times. This sequence joins TRBV12-3 or TRBV12-4 and TRBJ2-1; TRBD1 is a possible D gene (5 bases). The CDR3 consists of 14 residues. With 7 bases removed from V and 10 bases from J, the gap between germline ends came to 20 bases. CDR3 nucleotides: TGTGCCAGCATTCTTGACAGTGGCGGCGTCGAGCAGTTCTTC. Amino acid sequence: CASILDSGGVEQFF.

The V call is TRBV5-1, the J call TRBJ2-1, with 8 positions matching TRBD2. V lost 0 bases, J lost 9 bases, and 8 bases stayed unmatched. This CDR3 has 15 residues. CDR1 is SGHRS and CDR2 is YFSETQ in the germline V gene. As DNA, the CDR3 is TGCGCCAGCAGCTTGGGGGGGACTAGTCTTGTTGAGCAGTTCTTC. Translation gives CASSLGGTSLVEQFF.

The chain is built from TRBV4-3 and TRBJ2-7; unclear D gene. Trimming stripped 0 bases from V and 4 bases from J, with 7 bases between. The CDR3 has 13 residues. The germline V gene encodes CDR1 LGHNA and CDR2 YSLEER. The CDR3 coding sequence is TGCGCCAGCAGCCAAGATACTTCGTACGAGCAGTACTTC. Translated: CASSQDTSYEQYF.

This clonotype has at least ten counts. V gene TRBV20-1 combines with J gene TRBJ1-1; D is ambiguous. Germline V gene sequence: CDR1 DFQATT, CDR2 SNEGSKA (reference sequence). The CDR3 is made up of 12 amino acids. V dropped 6 bases and J dropped 5 bases, with 13 bases sitting between them. The CDR3 protein is CSASKTGTEAFF. In DNA, the CDR3 is TGCAGTGCATCTAAGACGGGAACTGAAGCTTTCTTT.

V is TRBV27 and J is TRBJ2-3; D is undetermined. The CDR3 contains 15 residues. V lost 6 bases, J lost 6 bases, and 19 bases lay in between. Germline V gives CDR1 MNHEY, CDR2 SMNVEV (reference sequence). In nucleotides, the CDR3 is TGTGCCAGCAGGGGAACGGGCAACAAAAGGGATACGCAGTATTTT. Amino acids: CASRGTGNKRDTQYF.

This clonotype was recorded many times. The chain couples TRBV18 to TRBJ2-1; D is possibly TRBD2 (6 bases). Germline CDR1 reads KGHSH; CDR2 reads LQKENI. This CDR3 is built from 13 residues. V lost 6 bases and J 8 bases, leaving 14 bases between the germline ends. Written as DNA, the CDR3 is TGTGCCAGCTCGCGCCTTTCGGGGGATGAGCAGTTCTTC. Translating it yields CASSRLSGDEQFF.

There are many counts of this clonotype. CDR3 loop: CASSGGTGPAETQYF. Here the CDR3 DNA reads TGCGCCAGCAGCGGGGGGACTGGCCCCGCTGAGACCCAGTACTTC. V usage is TRBV5-1 and J usage is TRBJ2-5; D perhaps matches TRBD2 (6 bases). V dropped 4 bases and J dropped 5 bases, with 18 bases sitting between them. The CDR3 consists of 15 residues. Germline CDR1 and CDR2: SGHRS and YFSETQ.

This clonotype has only a few counts. V is TRBV7-9 and J is TRBJ2-1; D is ambiguous. The CDR3 runs 12 residues. Trimming left V 7 bases short and J 3 bases short, with 7 bases between. Germline-derived CDR1 and CDR2 are SEHNR and FQNEAQ (reference sequence). The CDR3 is CASNLDYNEQFF. The CDR3 DNA follows: TGTGCCAGCAACTTGGACTACAATGAGCAGTTCTTC.

In this sample, this clonotype turned up a few times. The chain has TRBV11-2 and TRBJ2-1; TRBD1 aligns across 7 bases. Germline CDR1 and CDR2: SGHAT and FQNNGV. Trimming took 3 bases from V and 0 from J; bases not matched to a gene: 5. The CDR3 has 16 residues. CDR3 bases: TGTGCCAGCAGCTTCCTAGGGGGCATCTCCTACAATGAGCAGTTCTTC. It yields the protein CASSFLGGISYNEQFF.

This clonotype was picked up many times. As DNA, the CDR3 is TGTGCCAGCAGCTCCGGGTTCGACAGGGGCCCCCATAATTCACCCCTCCACTTT. Translation: CASSSGFDRGPHNSPLHF. The V call is TRBV7-9, the J call TRBJ1-6; 8 bases map to TRBD1. This CDR3 contains 18 residues. Unmatched junction bases numbered 13, after V lost 4 bases and J lost 5 bases. Germline V CDR1 and CDR2: SEHNR, FQNEAQ (reference sequence).